This TCR beta chain was profiled in a study of cytomegalovirus exposure and HLA in healthy donors. Trimming left V 9 bases short and J 0 bases short, with 15 bases between. The CDR3 spans 14 residues. The germline V gene encodes CDR1 SNHLY and CDR2 FYNNEI. Points from the study as a whole: Other equally common chains were less clonally expanded than HLA-associated TCR beta chains, a later analysis showed. Association of a missense DCLRE1C variant with TCR beta V- and J-gene trimming was reported in a later analysis. Researchers left out some V segments, among them TRBV6-2 and TRBV6-3, as indistinguishable.

The primer mix had 60 Vbeta and 13 Jbeta primers. Authors' analysis steps: In a later analysis, of around 83 million unique beta chains, roughly 9.9 million appeared in at least two donors. Assay used: immunoSEQ multiplex PCR; TCRdb lists only in-frame clones, some missing. V, J and clone size were drawn from that table, and D and trimming were deduced from the DNA. The table records about 140,000 clones, roughly four fifths of them present only once. With regard to this clone: Antigen unknown.

V gene TRBV2 combines with J gene TRBJ2-7; D perhaps matches TRBD1 (5 bases). Specimen: PBMCs. This TCR was sampled from a woman aged 55-70 years in good health and CMV-seropositive. The DNA for the CDR3 is TGTGCCAGTACCTTGGCAGGGCTCTCCTACGAGCAGTACTTC. This translates into CASTLAGLSYEQYF.